This T cell receptor (beta chain) is drawn from a study of shared clonotypes between healthy human individuals. Naive CD8 cells lacked CD45RO and underwent positive selection for CCR7, leaving out terminally differentiated effector memory CD45RA+ cells. Worth noting for this clone: Its specificity is unknown.

The study, taken as a whole, reports: Limitation of the genetic and exposure-history diversity represented came from the few donors.

The method was immunoSEQ multiplex PCR; TCRdb's version includes in-frame clones alone and lacks a portion of them. The data contain some 2 million clones, around 96% of them singletons. The CDR3 is made up of 16 amino acids. Germline loops: CDR1 SGHDN, CDR2 FVKESK. V lost 0 bases and J 0 bases, leaving 8 bases between the germline ends. The TCR originated in a man between 18 and 35 years old in good health. This chain joins TRBV14 and TRBJ2-2; D is uncertain. Material for sequencing was naive CD8+ T cells sorted from blood. Written as DNA, the CDR3 is TGTGCCAGCAGCCAAGAAGTCTGGGCGAACACCGGGGAGCTGTTTTTT. The encoded protein is CASSQEVWANTGELFF.